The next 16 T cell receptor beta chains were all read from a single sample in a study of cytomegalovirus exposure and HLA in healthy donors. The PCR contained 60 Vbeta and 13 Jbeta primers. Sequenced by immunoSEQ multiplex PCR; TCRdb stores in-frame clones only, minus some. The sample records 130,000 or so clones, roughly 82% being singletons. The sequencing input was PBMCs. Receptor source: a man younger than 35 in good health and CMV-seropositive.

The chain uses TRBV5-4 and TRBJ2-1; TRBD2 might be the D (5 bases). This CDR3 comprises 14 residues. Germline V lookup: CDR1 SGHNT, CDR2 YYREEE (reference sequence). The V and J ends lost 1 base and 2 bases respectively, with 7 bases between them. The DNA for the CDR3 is TGTGCCAGCAGCTTGAGAGGGACCTACAATGAGCAGTTCTTC. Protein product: CASSLRGTYNEQFF.

The CDR3 is CASSLFGGMETQYF. In DNA, the CDR3 is TGTGCCAGCAGTTTATTCGGGGGGATGGAGACCCAGTACTTC. This chain joins TRBV27 and TRBJ2-5; 7 bases align to TRBD2. Germline V gene sequence: CDR1 MNHEY, CDR2 SMNVEV (reference sequence). V lost 1 base to trimming and J lost 5 bases; unmatched junction nucleotides: 4. This CDR3 comprises 14 residues.

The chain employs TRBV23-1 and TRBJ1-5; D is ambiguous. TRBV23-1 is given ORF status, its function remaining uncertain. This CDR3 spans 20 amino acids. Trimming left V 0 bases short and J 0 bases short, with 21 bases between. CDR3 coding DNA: TGCGCCAGCAGTCAATCTTCGCAGTCCAGAATCCGATTTAGCAATCAGCCCCAGCATTTT. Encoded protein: CASSQSSQSRIRFSNQPQHF.

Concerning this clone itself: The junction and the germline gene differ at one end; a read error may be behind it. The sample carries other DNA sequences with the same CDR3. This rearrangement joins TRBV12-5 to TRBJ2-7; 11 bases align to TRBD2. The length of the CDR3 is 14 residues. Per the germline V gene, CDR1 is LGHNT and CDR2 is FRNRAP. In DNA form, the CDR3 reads TGCGCTAGTGGTTTGGGACTAGCGGCCTACGAGCAGTACTTC. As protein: CASGLGLAAYEQYF.

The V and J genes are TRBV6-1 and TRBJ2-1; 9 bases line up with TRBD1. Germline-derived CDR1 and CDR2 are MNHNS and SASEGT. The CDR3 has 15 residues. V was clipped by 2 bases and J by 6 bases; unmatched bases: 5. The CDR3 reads CASSEIGQGPNEQFF. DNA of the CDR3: TGTGCCAGCAGTGAAATAGGACAGGGGCCCAATGAGCAGTTCTTC.

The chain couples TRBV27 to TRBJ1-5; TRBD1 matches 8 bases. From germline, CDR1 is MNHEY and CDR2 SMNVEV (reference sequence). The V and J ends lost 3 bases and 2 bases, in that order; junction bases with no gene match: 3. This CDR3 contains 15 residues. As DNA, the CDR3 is TGTGCCAGCAGTTTGGACAGGGTGGGCAATCAGCCCCAGCATTTT. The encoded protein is CASSLDRVGNQPQHF.

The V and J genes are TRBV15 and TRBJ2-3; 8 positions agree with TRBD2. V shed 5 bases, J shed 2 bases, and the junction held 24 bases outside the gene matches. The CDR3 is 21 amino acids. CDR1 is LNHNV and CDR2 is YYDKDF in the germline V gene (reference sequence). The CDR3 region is CATSLAGGPEQEKLFTDTQYF. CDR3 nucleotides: TGTGCCACCAGCCTGGCGGGGGGACCAGAACAAGAAAAGCTATTCACAGATACGCAGTATTTT.

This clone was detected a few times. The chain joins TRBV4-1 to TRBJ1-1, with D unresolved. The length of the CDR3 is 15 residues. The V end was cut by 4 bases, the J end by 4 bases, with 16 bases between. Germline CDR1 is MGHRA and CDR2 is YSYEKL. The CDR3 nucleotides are TGCGCCAGCAGCCTAGGGAGGGCTGGAGGCACTGAAGCTTTCTTT. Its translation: CASSLGRAGGTEAFF.

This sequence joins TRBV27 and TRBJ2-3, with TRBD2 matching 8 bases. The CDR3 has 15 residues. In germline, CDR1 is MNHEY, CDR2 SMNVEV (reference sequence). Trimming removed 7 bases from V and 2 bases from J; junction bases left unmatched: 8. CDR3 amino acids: CASNNGGASTDTQYF. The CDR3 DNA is TGTGCCAGCAATAACGGGGGGGCTTCCACAGATACGCAGTATTTT.

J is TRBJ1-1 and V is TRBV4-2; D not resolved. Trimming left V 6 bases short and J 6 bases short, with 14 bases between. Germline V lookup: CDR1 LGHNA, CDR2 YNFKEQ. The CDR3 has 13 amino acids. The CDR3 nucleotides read TGTGCCAGCAGGGGAGGGTCAAGGGCTGAAGCTTTCTTT. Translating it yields CASRGGSRAEAFF.

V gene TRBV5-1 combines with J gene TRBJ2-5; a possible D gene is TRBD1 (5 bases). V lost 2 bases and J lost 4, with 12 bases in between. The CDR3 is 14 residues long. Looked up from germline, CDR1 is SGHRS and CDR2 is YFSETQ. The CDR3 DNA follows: TGCGCCAGCAGCTTTCGCAGGGTTACAGAGACCCAGTACTTC. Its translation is CASSFRRVTETQYF.

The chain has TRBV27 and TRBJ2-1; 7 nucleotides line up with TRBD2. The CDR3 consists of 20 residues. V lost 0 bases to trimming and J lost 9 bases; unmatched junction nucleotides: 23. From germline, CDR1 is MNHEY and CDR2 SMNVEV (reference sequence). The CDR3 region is CASSLSIVNAGVPPYCEQFF. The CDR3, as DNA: TGTGCCAGCAGTTTATCGATCGTTAACGCGGGGGTCCCCCCGTACTGTGAGCAGTTCTTC.

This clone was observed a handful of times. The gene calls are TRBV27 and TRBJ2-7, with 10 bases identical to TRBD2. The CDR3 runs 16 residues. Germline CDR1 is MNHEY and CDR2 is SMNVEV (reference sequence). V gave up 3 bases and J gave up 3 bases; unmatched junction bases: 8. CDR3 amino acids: CASSLLRTSGVYEQYF. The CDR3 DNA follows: TGTGCCAGCAGTTTGCTAAGGACTAGCGGAGTCTACGAGCAGTACTTC.

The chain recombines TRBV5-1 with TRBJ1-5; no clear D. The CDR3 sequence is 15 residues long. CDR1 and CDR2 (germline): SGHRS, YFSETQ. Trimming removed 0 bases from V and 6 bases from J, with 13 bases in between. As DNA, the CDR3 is TGCGCCAGCAGCTTGGATACCTCAAAGAGTCAGCCCCAGCATTTT. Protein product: CASSLDTSKSQPQHF.

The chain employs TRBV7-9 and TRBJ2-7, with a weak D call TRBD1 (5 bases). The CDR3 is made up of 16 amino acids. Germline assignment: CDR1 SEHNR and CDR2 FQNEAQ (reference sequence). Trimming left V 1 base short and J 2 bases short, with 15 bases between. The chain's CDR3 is CASSLGVGVKAYEQYF. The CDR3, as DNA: TGTGCCAGCAGCTTAGGGGTAGGGGTTAAGGCCTACGAGCAGTACTTC.

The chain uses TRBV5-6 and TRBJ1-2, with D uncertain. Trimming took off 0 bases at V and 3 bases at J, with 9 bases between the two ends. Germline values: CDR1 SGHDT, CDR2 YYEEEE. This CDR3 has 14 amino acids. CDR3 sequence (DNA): TGTGCCAGCAGCTTGGCAGATTTTTACTATGGCTACACCTTC. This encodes CASSLADFYYGYTF.